The 32 T cell receptor beta chains below were found in one sample sequenced in a study of breast tumors, draining lymph nodes, adjacent tissues. TCRdb redid the calling of the multiplex PCR reads with MiXCR, one entry per CDR3 protein. Of fewer than 150,000 distinct CDR3 sequences in the sample, around 21% were seen once. Axillary draining lymph nodes of breast cancer patients supplied the node samples. Source material: axillary lymph node tissue. Receptor source: a female donor with breast cancer. Some clones in this sample may be carry-over from other donors' samples.

About this clonotype itself: A read error is possible here, since a much larger clone lies one base away. The chain links TRBV5-1 to TRBJ1-4; D is ambiguous. This CDR3 has 15 amino acids. V lost 3 bases and J lost 8, with 17 bases in between. Germline CDR1 and CDR2: SGHRS and YFSETQ. CDR3 sequence (DNA): TGCGCCAGCAGCTCCTCGGCCCCGCATCGAGAAAAACTGTTTTTT. Its translation: CASSSSAPHREKLFF.

The sample holds one count of this clonotype. A read error may be the cause here, since a much bigger clone is one base away. The chain joins TRBV11-2 to TRBJ2-7; D unclear. Germline V gives CDR1 SGHAT, CDR2 FQNNGV. The CDR3 sequence is 11 residues long. CDR3 nucleotide sequence: TGTGCCAGCAGCGCCTCCTACGAGCGGTACTTC. Its protein product is CASSASYERYF.

In this sample, this clonotype turned up many times. The chain employs TRBV30 and TRBJ2-1, with 12 nucleotides matching TRBD2. Germline CDR1 GTSNPN, CDR2 SVGIG (reference sequence). This CDR3 region has 15 residues. V lost 2 bases and J lost 6; bases outside the gene matches: 5. CDR3 region: CAWSLTSGSFNEQFF. In DNA, the CDR3 is TGTGCCTGGAGTTTGACTAGCGGGAGTTTCAATGAGCAGTTCTTC.

The chain employs TRBV2 and TRBJ1-6; tentatively, D is TRBD1 (5 bases). The germline V and J ends were trimmed by 6 bases and 5 bases, with 5 bases remaining between them. Germline loops: CDR1 SNHLY, CDR2 FYNNEI. CDR3 size: 12 residues. CDR3 residues: CASRQDNSPLHF. CDR3 in DNA: TGTGCCAGCAGACAGGATAATTCACCCCTCCACTTT.

As concerns this clonotype: A much larger clonotype is one base distant, so this may be a read error. This sequence joins TRBV6-6 and TRBJ2-3, with TRBD2 matching over 11 bases. CDR1 and CDR2 (germline): MNHNY, SVGAGI (reference sequence). The CDR3 length is 19 residues. V trimming: 4 bases; J trimming: 4 bases; junction bases outside the gene matches: 16. The CDR3 sequence is CASSCLLAGGSGVADTQYF. The DNA of the CDR3 is TGTGCCAGCAGTTGCCTTCTAGCGGGAGGCTCAGGGGTCGCAGATACGCAGTATTTT.

Points on this clonotype: One base away lies a much larger clone, so this may be a sequencing read error. The chain couples TRBV5-8 to TRBJ2-7; TRBD1 or TRBD2 may be the D gene (5 bases each). Germline V gene lookup returns CDR1 SGHTS and CDR2 YDEGEE. Trimming stripped 6 bases from V and 3 bases from J, with 19 bases between. This CDR3 has 15 residues. The CDR3 sequence is CASNHKGYGIYEQYF. For the CDR3, the DNA is TGTGCCAGCAACCATAAGGGGTACGGGATCTACGAGCAGTACTTC. Based on the CDR3 plus reference TRBV5-8 and TRBJ2-7, the full variable domain is EAGVTQSPTHLIKTRGQQATLRCSPISGHTSVYWYQQALGLGLQFLLWYDEGEERNRGNFPPRFSGRQFPNYSSELNVNALELEDSALYLCASNHKGYGIYEQYFGPGTRLTVT.

In the case of this clonotype: A much more abundant neighbour one base away suggests this may be a read error. The gene calls are TRBV20-1 and TRBJ2-1, with D unresolved. The CDR3 loop spans 11 amino acids. CDR1 and CDR2 (germline): DFQATT, SNEGSKA (reference sequence). In DNA, the CDR3 is TGCAGTGCTAGTGACCACAATGGGCAGTTCTTC. Its translation is CSASDHNGQFF.

This clonotype was seen many times. This sequence joins TRBV6-1 and TRBJ2-1, with 12 bases aligning to TRBD2. The ends lost 6 bases at V and 10 bases at J; junction bases unmatched: 10. CDR1 and CDR2 from the germline V gene are MNHNS and SASEGT. The CDR3 runs 15 residues. CDR3 sequence: CASRILAGGSREQFF. The CDR3 nucleotides read TGTGCCAGCAGAATACTAGCGGGAGGTTCCAGAGAGCAGTTCTTC.

This clonotype was counted ten times or more. V usage is TRBV15 and J usage is TRBJ2-3, with D unclear. V shed 0 bases and J shed 2 bases, with 18 bases lying between them. CDR3 length: 18 amino acids. Germline values: CDR1 LNHNV, CDR2 YYDKDF (reference sequence). CDR3 amino acids: CATSRDKYKVVSTDTQYF. Written as DNA, the CDR3 is TGTGCCACCAGCAGAGATAAATACAAGGTAGTATCCACAGATACGCAGTATTTT.

This clonotype was detected ten times or more. This sequence joins TRBV19 and TRBJ1-4; D remains unclear. With 8 bases removed from V and 7 bases from J, the gap between germline ends came to 11 bases. The CDR3 runs 12 residues. Germline lookup yields CDR1 LNHDA and CDR2 SQIVND (reference sequence). The CDR3 DNA reads TGTGCCAGTTCTACGTTTGGTGAAAAACTGTTTTTT. Its translation: CASSTFGEKLFF.

This clonotype was recorded many times. The chain's CDR3 is CASSVGGGGYTF. Written as DNA, the CDR3 is TGTGCCAGCAGTGTCGGGGGTGGTGGCTACACCTTC. The V and J genes are TRBV2 and TRBJ1-2; D is perhaps TRBD1 (5 bases). CDR3 length equals 12 residues. In germline, CDR1 is SNHLY, CDR2 FYNNEI. Trimming left V 4 bases short and J 7 bases short, with 10 bases between.

This clonotype was counted only a few times. This chain links TRBV12-3 or TRBV12-4 with TRBJ2-4, with TRBD2 identical over 14 bases. The junction had 10 bases not matched to a gene; V was cut back by 5 bases and J by 1 base. CDR3 length equals 19 residues. The CDR3 bases are TGTGCCAGCAGTCTGACGGGACTAGCGGGAGATTGGGCCAAAAACATTCAGTACTTC. Protein sequence: CASSLTGLAGDWAKNIQYF.

This clonotype was observed many times. Relative to the germline gene, one junction end is altered; a read error may explain this. The gene calls are TRBV7-7 and TRBJ2-1; 10 nucleotides line up with TRBD2. The CDR3 runs to 16 residues. Germline lookup yields CDR1 SSHAT and CDR2 FNYEAQ (reference sequence). The CDR3 DNA is TGTGCTAGCAGCTTAGCGCCTAGCGGGAGTCTGGATGAGCAGTTCTTC. As protein: CASSLAPSGSLDEQFF.

The sample holds many counts of this clonotype. V usage is TRBV6-1 and J usage is TRBJ2-7; 13 bases map to TRBD2. The CDR3 is 15 amino acids. The germline V gene has CDR1 MNHNS and CDR2 SASEGT. The J segment lost 7 bases and the V segment lost 6 bases, leaving 9 bases of the junction unmatched. CDR3 coding DNA: TGTGCCAGCAGCGTAGGACTAGCGGGAGTCAAGGAGCAGTACTTC. Its translation is CASSVGLAGVKEQYF.

A note on this clonotype: A clone one base away is much larger, so this may be a read error. The chain couples TRBV7-2 to TRBJ2-2; 9 positions agree with TRBD2. This CDR3 region has 19 residues. Germline V gene sequence: CDR1 SGHTA, CDR2 FQGNSA. Here the CDR3 DNA reads TGTGCCTGCAGCCCCCGGGGGATAGCGGGAGCCCGACAGGGCGGGGAGCTGTTTTTT. Protein sequence: CACSPRGIAGARQGGELFF.

Ten or more counts support this clonotype. CDR3 sequence: CSARGGEGSYEQYF. CDR3 nucleotide sequence: TGCAGTGCTAGAGGCGGGGAGGGCTCCTACGAGCAGTACTTC. The V gene is TRBV20-1, the J gene TRBJ2-7, with 7 nucleotides matching TRBD2. CDR1 DFQATT and CDR2 SNEGSKA come from the germline V gene (reference sequence). This CDR3 has 14 amino acids. The V gene end was trimmed by 1 base and the J gene end by 0 bases; junction bases not matched to a gene: 3.

In its sample, this clonotype was seen many times. The chain links TRBV29-1 to TRBJ2-1; TRBD2 matches at 12 bases. Trimming took 7 bases from V and 2 from J; bases not matched to a gene: 6. CDR3 length equals 15 residues. CDR1 is SQVTM, CDR2 ANQGSEA, per germline. The CDR3 nucleotides read TGCAGCGCTCGACTAGCGGGAGAGGCCTACAATGAGCAGTTCTTC. Translating it yields CSARLAGEAYNEQFF.

This clonotype was picked up one time. Possible read error: a much larger clone is one base away. The chain recombines TRBV6-5 with TRBJ1-2; 9 bases are shared with TRBD1. Losses at the gene ends were 2 bases for V and 4 bases for J; bases not matched to a gene: 5. In germline, CDR1 is MNHEY, CDR2 SVGAGI. The CDR3 loop spans 15 amino acids. The CDR3 DNA reads as TGTGCCAGCAGTTACCCCGGGACAGGGTCCTATGGCTACACCTTC. It is translated as CASSYPGTGSYGYTF.

There are a few counts of this clonotype. This rearrangement joins TRBV28 to TRBJ1-3; D remains unclear. The length of the CDR3 is 15 residues. The germline CDR1 and CDR2 sequences are MDHEN and SYDVKM. V gave up 2 bases and J gave up 1 base, with 9 bases separating them. CDR3 protein: CASSLPINSGNTIYF. CDR3 DNA: TGTGCCAGCAGTTTACCTATAAATTCTGGAAACACCATATATTTT.

This clonotype was recorded many times. The J gene is TRBJ2-3, the V gene TRBV5-5; D is ambiguous. The CDR3 spans 12 residues. The V end was cut by 7 bases, the J end by 6 bases, with 12 bases between. Germline V CDR1 and CDR2: SGHKS, YYEKEE (reference sequence). Here the CDR3 DNA reads TGTGCCAGCGAGTTCGGAGCGGATACGCAGTATTTT. Its protein is CASEFGADTQYF.

This clonotype was seen repeatedly, ten times or more. This chain uses TRBV6-5 with TRBJ2-7, with no clear D. The CDR3 contains 14 residues. Germline V CDR1 and CDR2: MNHEY, SVGAGI. Between the trimmed V and J ends, which lost 2 bases and 3 bases, there was a span of 11 bases. CDR3 in amino acids: CASSYRSLFYEQYF. The CDR3 DNA follows: TGTGCCAGCAGTTACAGGTCCCTCTTCTACGAGCAGTACTTC.

On this clonotype: This may stem from a read error, because a much larger clone lies one nucleotide away. This chain links TRBV24-1 with TRBJ2-3, with D unclear. The CDR3 has 13 amino acids. The germline V gene encodes CDR1 KGHDR and CDR2 SFDVKD. For the CDR3, the DNA is TGTGCCACCATGGACCCCAGCACAGATACGCGGTATTTT. Amino acid sequence: CATMDPSTDTRYF.

This clonotype was counted at least ten times. V is TRBV24-1 and J is TRBJ1-2; D is unclear. The CDR3 is 11 amino acids. Trimming cost V 3 bases and J 8 bases, with 6 bases left between them. The germline gives CDR1 KGHDR, CDR2 SFDVKD. The CDR3 spells CATSDAGGYTF. The DNA for the CDR3 is TGTGCCACCAGTGATGCGGGAGGCTACACCTTC.

V usage is TRBV6-5 and J usage is TRBJ1-5; D remains unclear. The CDR3 sequence is 14 residues long. The V end lost 4 bases, the J end lost 7 bases, and 14 bases lay between the germline ends. Germline V gene data show CDR1 as MNHEY and CDR2 as SVGAGI. Here the CDR3 DNA reads TGTGCCAGCAGTTCCTCCTGGGCAGGCCAGCCCCAGCATTTT. It codes for CASSSSWAGQPQHF.

This clonotype was counted many times. This sequence joins TRBV11-2 and TRBJ2-1; D uncertain. V gave up 1 base and J gave up 4 bases, with 11 bases separating them. The length of the CDR3 is 15 residues. Germline CDR1 SGHAT, CDR2 FQNNGV. DNA of the CDR3: TGTGCCAGCAGCTTAGTTCGCGGAGTATACAATGAGCAGTTCTTC. The encoded protein is CASSLVRGVYNEQFF.

Ten or more counts support this clonotype. The J gene is TRBJ2-1, the V gene TRBV10-2; D possibly uses TRBD1 or TRBD2 (5 bases each). The length of the CDR3 is 12 residues. V was trimmed by 8 bases and J by 6 bases, leaving 11 bases between them. From germline, CDR1 is WSHSY and CDR2 SAAADI. Written as DNA, the CDR3 is TGCGCCAGCGGGGGTAAGACCAATGAGCAGTTCTTC. Encoded protein: CASGGKTNEQFF.

A note on this clonotype: One base away lies a much larger clone, so this may be a sequencing read error. The chain couples TRBV5-4 to TRBJ2-7, with a possible D match to TRBD2 (5 bases). From germline, CDR1 is SGHNT and CDR2 YYREEE (reference sequence). This CDR3 contains 15 residues. V gave up 1 base and J gave up 7 bases, with 18 bases separating them. The CDR3: CASSLLARGPSEQYF. In nucleotides, the CDR3 is TGTGCCAGCAGCTTGCTCGCGAGAGGGCCCAGTGAGCAGTACTTC. Full variable domain (rest looked up from reference TRBV5-4 and TRBJ2-7): ETGVTQSPTHLIKTRGQQVTLRCSSQSGHNTVSWYQQALGQGPQFIFQYYREEENGRGNFPPRFSGLQFPNYSSELNVNALELDDSALYLCASSLLARGPSEQYFGPGTRLTVT.

The chain joins TRBV30 to TRBJ2-3; 13 bases line up with TRBD2. V lost 5 bases, J lost 3 bases, and 5 bases stayed unmatched. Germline-derived CDR1 and CDR2 are GTSNPN and SVGIG (reference sequence). The CDR3 spans 15 residues. CDR3 nucleotide sequence: TGTGCCTGGTCCCGGACTAGCGGGGGAACAGATACGCAGTATTTT. The encoded protein is CAWSRTSGGTDTQYF.

Ten or more counts support this clonotype. The rearrangement links TRBV5-1 to TRBJ1-2; D remains ambiguous. V shed 0 bases and J shed 8 bases, with 11 bases lying between them. The germline V gene encodes CDR1 SGHRS and CDR2 YFSETQ. The CDR3 has 13 amino acids. This CDR3 reads CASSLDGLGGYTF. In DNA, the CDR3 is TGCGCCAGCAGCTTGGATGGTCTGGGGGGCTACACCTTC.

As to this clonotype: The junction departs from the called germline gene at one end, perhaps through a read error. The chain combines TRBV3-1 with TRBJ1-1; 7 bases are shared with TRBD1. The CDR3 contains 14 residues. CDR1 is LGHDT and CDR2 is YNNKEL in the germline V gene (reference sequence). In nucleotides, the CDR3 is TGCGCCAGCAGCCAAGGACAGGTTTCCACTGAAGCTTTCTTT. Translated: CASSQGQVSTEAFF.

In this sample, this clonotype turned up many times. The V call is TRBV28, the J call TRBJ1-5; D is unclear. The CDR3 is 15 amino acids. Germline V gene sequence: CDR1 MDHEN, CDR2 SYDVKM. V was clipped by 5 bases and J by 0 bases, with 11 bases between them. CDR3 sequence: CASSPYQDSNQPQHF. Here the CDR3 DNA reads TGTGCCAGCAGTCCCTATCAAGATAGCAATCAGCCCCAGCATTTT.

About this clonotype itself: A read error is possible here, since a much larger clone lies one base away. The chain carries TRBV4-1 and TRBJ1-2, with 7 bases aligning to TRBD1. The germline V gene encodes CDR1 MGHRA and CDR2 YSYEKL. CDR3 length equals 16 residues. CDR3 protein: CASSREQGTYNCGYTF. Here the CDR3 DNA reads TGCGCCAGCAGCCGGGAACAGGGGACATATAACTGTGGCTACACCTTC.